This T cell receptor (beta chain) was identified in a study of blood T cell repertoires in COVID-19. This clone was seen once. Clones were sequenced by immunoSEQ multiplex PCR, and TCRdb holds only the in-frame ones, with some missing. This table holds around 200,000 clones, over 75% found once. This sequence was found in a woman aged 45-65 years with acute or convalescent COVID-19. Sequenced material: peripheral blood.

The CDR3 sequence is CASSSSPYQGGYGYTF. The CDR3 nucleotides read TGTGCCAGCAGTTCCTCCCCGTACCAGGGCGGCTATGGCTACACCTTC. The chain carries TRBV27 and TRBJ1-2; tentatively, D is TRBD1 (5 bases). The CDR3 length is 16 residues. The V gene lost 4 bases and the J gene lost 4 bases, with 19 bases spanning the gap. Germline loops: CDR1 MNHEY, CDR2 SMNVEV (reference sequence).